This T cell receptor beta chain derives from a study of control samples from healthy donors and cancer patients. Clones were sequenced by immunoSEQ multiplex PCR, and TCRdb holds only the in-frame ones, with some missing. The repertoire holds 140,000 or so clones, with 89% as singletons. This clone was found once. Per germline, CDR1 LNHDA and CDR2 SQIVND (reference sequence). CDR3 length: 15 amino acids. V trimming: 8 bases; J trimming: 7 bases; junction bases outside the gene matches: 13. The receptor comes from a man aged 30-40 years in good health. The sequenced sample was blood. The chain couples TRBV19 to TRBJ2-1; 8 bases agree with TRBD2. The CDR3 DNA sequence: TGTGCCAGTTCACCCGGGACTAGGACTACAAATGAGCAGTTCTTC. Its translation: CASSPGTRTTNEQFF.